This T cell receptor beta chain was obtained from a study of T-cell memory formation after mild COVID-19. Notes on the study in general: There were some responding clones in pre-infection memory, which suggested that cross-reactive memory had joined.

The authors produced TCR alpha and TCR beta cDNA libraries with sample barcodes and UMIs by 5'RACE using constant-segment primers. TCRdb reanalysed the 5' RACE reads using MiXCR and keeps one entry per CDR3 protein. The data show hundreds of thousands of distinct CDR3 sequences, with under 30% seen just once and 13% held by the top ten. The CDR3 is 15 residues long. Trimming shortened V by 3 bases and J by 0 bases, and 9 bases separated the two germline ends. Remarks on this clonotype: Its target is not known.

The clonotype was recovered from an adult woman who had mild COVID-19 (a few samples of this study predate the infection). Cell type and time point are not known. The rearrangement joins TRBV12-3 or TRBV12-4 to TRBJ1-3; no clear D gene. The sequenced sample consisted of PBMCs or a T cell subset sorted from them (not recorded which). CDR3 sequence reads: CASSFYGDSGNTIYF. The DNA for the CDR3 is TGTGCCAGCAGTTTCTATGGCGACTCTGGAAACACCATATATTTT.